The subject of this entry is one T cell receptor (beta chain). Its antigen remains unidentified. The length of the CDR3 is 15 residues. The germline V gene encodes CDR1 MNHEY and CDR2 SMNVEV (reference sequence). A J-beta primer mix and a sample-barcoded 5' primer were used in a second PCR of about 7 to 12 cycles. Via MiXCR, TCRdb re-called the 5' RACE reads, giving one row per CDR3 protein. The sample contains about 640,000 distinct CDR3 sequences, roughly 58% of which appear only once. The data stem from a study of blood T cells in healthy people across ages. Study-wide context: Every two T cells gave about one barcoded beta molecule via template switching. Study findings and constraints: Among long-lived donors, naive CD4+ cells were more numerous and diversity higher than in aged donors. The study found TCR beta diversity correlated strongly with naive T cell percentage. Age advanced and TCR beta diversity per million T cells fell, roughly linearly.

The TCR was taken from a man aged 60 to 75 in good health. Sequenced sample: blood. The chain uses TRBV27 and TRBJ2-5; TRBD1 matches at 9 bases. The J call may be in error: the DNA end matches TRBJ2-7 better. CDR3 protein: CASSLKPGQGYEQYF. The CDR3 nucleotides read TGTGCCAGCAGTCTCAAACCGGGACAGGGCTACGAGCAGTACTTC.